One and the same sample provided the 30 T cell receptor beta chains below, sequenced in a study of T cells after somatic rescue of genetic block. Clones were read by immunoSEQ multiplex PCR, and TCRdb kept only the in-frame ones, dropping some. The data hold 68,000 or so clones, with just under 95% observed a single time. The sequenced material came from peripheral blood mononuclear cells (PBMCs). These receptors originate from a middle-aged man.

The chain is built from TRBV27 and TRBJ1-5, with 12 bases that match TRBD1. J was trimmed by 0 bases and V by 6 bases; bases with no gene match: 12. Germline V gives CDR1 MNHEY, CDR2 SMNVEV (reference sequence). This CDR3 has 19 residues. The CDR3 DNA sequence: TGTGCCAGCAGACCCGGAACGGGACAGGGGGCTCATAGCAATCAGCCCCAGCATTTT. Its protein is CASRPGTGQGAHSNQPQHF.

This sequence joins TRBV6-1 and TRBJ1-6; no definite D call. Germline CDR1 MNHNS, CDR2 SASEGT. Trimming removed 7 bases from V and 3 bases from J, with 10 bases in between. The CDR3 spans 14 residues. The CDR3 nucleotides read TGTGCCAGCAACCGGGATGACTATAATTCACCCCTCCACTTT. This encodes CASNRDDYNSPLHF.

CDR3 in amino acids: CASKLREQTYNEQFF. The CDR3 DNA follows: TGTGCCAGCAAGTTACGGGAGCAGACCTACAATGAGCAGTTCTTC. V and J are TRBV21-1 and TRBJ2-1; the table's D call TRBD2 went unverified against the DNA. TRBV21-1 is assigned pseudogene status. The CDR3 consists of 15 residues.

The rearrangement joins TRBV2 to TRBJ2-3, with D uncertain. Trimming took off 8 bases at V and 2 bases at J, with 11 bases between the two ends. Looked up from germline, CDR1 is SNHLY and CDR2 is FYNNEI. The CDR3 contains 13 residues. The CDR3 loop is CASCTANTDTQYF. The CDR3 nucleotides read TGTGCCAGCTGTACAGCTAACACAGATACGCAGTATTTT.

The V gene is TRBV15, the J gene TRBJ2-5; D perhaps matches TRBD2 (6 bases). The CDR3 sequence is 15 residues long. V lost 0 bases to trimming and J lost 4 bases, with 12 bases between them. CDR1 and CDR2 from the germline V gene are LNHNV and YYDKDF (reference sequence). The CDR3 DNA is TGTGCCACCAGCAGAGATGGAGGGGAAGGAGAGACCCAGTACTTC. This sequence encodes CATSRDGGEGETQYF.

This chain connects TRBV4-1 to TRBJ2-1; 10 bases are shared with TRBD2. Germline lookup yields CDR1 MGHRA and CDR2 YSYEKL. The CDR3 spans 15 residues. V lost 2 bases, J lost 9 bases, and 7 bases stayed unmatched. The CDR3 protein is CASSQLTSGAAEQFF. As DNA, the CDR3 is TGCGCCAGCAGCCAACTAACTAGCGGGGCAGCTGAGCAGTTCTTC.

V is TRBV14 and J is TRBJ2-7; D possibly corresponds to TRBD1 (7 bases). This CDR3 comprises 13 residues. The germline CDR1 and CDR2 sequences are SGHDN and FVKESK. V was shortened by 8 bases and J by 3 bases, with 14 bases between the two germline ends. In nucleotides, the CDR3 is TGTGCCAGCGCCCCAGGGGGGTTCTACGAGCAGTACTTC. It encodes CASAPGGFYEQYF.

The chain joins TRBV29-1 to TRBJ1-1, with TRBD1 matching over 9 bases. The germline V gene has CDR1 SQVTM and CDR2 ANQGSEA. This CDR3 spans 12 amino acids. The junction had 4 bases not matched to a gene; V was cut back by 7 bases and J by 4 bases. The CDR3 nucleotides read TGCAGCGCCACGGGACAGGGCACTGAAGCTTTCTTT. It codes for CSATGQGTEAFF.

The V gene is TRBV5-1, the J gene TRBJ2-1; 8 bases align to TRBD2. CDR1 is SGHRS and CDR2 is YFSETQ in the germline V gene. The trim removed 7 bases at V and 4 bases at J, leaving 10 bases unmatched. The CDR3 has 15 residues. The CDR3 nucleotides are TGCGCCAGCTACGGGGATAGCGGGAAATACAATGAGCAGTTCTTC. This gives the protein CASYGDSGKYNEQFF.

The rearrangement joins TRBV9 to TRBJ1-2; TRBD1 might be the D (6 bases). The V gene's germline CDR1 is SGDLS and CDR2 YYNGEE. This CDR3 is 14 amino acids long. V lost 0 bases, J lost 3 bases, and 9 bases lay in between. The DNA for the CDR3 is TGTGCCAGCAGCGTAGCAGGGGACGACTATGGCTACACCTTC. Translation gives CASSVAGDDYGYTF.

The rearrangement links TRBV7-8 to TRBJ2-5, with unresolved D. With 3 bases removed from V and 2 bases from J, the gap between germline ends came to 7 bases. Germline CDR1 SGHVS, CDR2 FQNEAQ. CDR3 length: 13 amino acids. CDR3 in amino acids: CASSFREQETQYF. CDR3 coding DNA: TGTGCCAGCAGCTTTCGCGAACAAGAGACCCAGTACTTC. The complete variable domain, with remaining parts taken from reference TRBV7-8 and TRBJ2-5, reads GAGVSQSPRYKVAKRGQDVALRCDPISGHVSLFWYQQALGQGPEFLTYFQNEAQLDKSGLPSDRFFAERPEGSVSTLKIQRTQQEDSAVYLCASSFREQETQYFGPGTRLLVL.

The rearrangement joins TRBV28 to TRBJ2-1, with 8 positions matching TRBD1. The CDR3 runs 16 residues. The ends lost 4 bases at V and 0 bases at J; junction bases unmatched: 5. Germline loops: CDR1 MDHEN, CDR2 SYDVKM. The CDR3 DNA is TGTGCCAGCAGTTCCCCAGGGGGCAGCTCCTACAATGAGCAGTTCTTC. Protein sequence: CASSSPGGSSYNEQFF.

The chain uses TRBV10-3 and TRBJ2-7; D is ambiguous. Per the germline V gene, CDR1 is ENHRY and CDR2 is SYGVKD. The CDR3 covers 14 residues. Trimming stripped 1 base from V and 2 bases from J, with 9 bases between. CDR3 nucleotide sequence: TGTGCCATCAGTGAGTTGAGAGCAACCTACGAGCAGTACTTC. Protein: CAISELRATYEQYF.

The chain employs TRBV6-1 and TRBJ2-1; TRBD1 matches at 7 bases. V shed 4 bases, J shed 0 bases, and the junction held 6 bases outside the gene matches. There are 16 residues in the CDR3. From germline, CDR1 is MNHNS and CDR2 SASEGT. CDR3 bases: TGTGCCAGCAGTGCCAGACAGGGTGGCTCCTACAATGAGCAGTTCTTC. It yields the protein CASSARQGGSYNEQFF.

The rearrangement joins TRBV6-5 to TRBJ1-1, with D maybe TRBD1 (6 bases). CDR1 is MNHEY, CDR2 SVGAGI, per germline. The V end lost 6 bases, the J end lost 0 bases, and 11 bases lay between the germline ends. The CDR3 is 14 residues long. CDR3 sequence: CASRLQGLNTEAFF. In nucleotides, the CDR3 is TGTGCCAGCAGGTTACAGGGTTTGAACACTGAAGCTTTCTTT.

The DNA for the CDR3 is TGTGCCAGTAGTATTGGAGTTCAGCCCCAGCATTTT. Protein product: CASSIGVQPQHF. The genes are TRBV19 and TRBJ1-5; D gene ambiguous. The V gene's germline CDR1 is LNHDA and CDR2 SQIVND (reference sequence). Deletions cut 3 bases from V and 6 bases from J, with 6 bases between. The CDR3 covers 12 residues.

The chain is built from TRBV7-2 and TRBJ2-3, with D hard to call. The CDR3 length is 16 residues. V was trimmed by 1 base and J by 0 bases, leaving 11 bases between them. Germline V gene data show CDR1 as SGHTA and CDR2 as FQGNSA. The CDR3 bases are TGTGCCAGCAGCTTAGGGTACCTTTCTAGCACAGATACGCAGTATTTT. Translating gives CASSLGYLSSTDTQYF.

This chain connects TRBV14 to TRBJ1-1, with 7 bases that match TRBD1. V shed 4 bases and J 6 bases; nucleotides not matched to a gene: 11. CDR1 and CDR2 from the germline V gene are SGHDN and FVKESK. The CDR3 spans 15 residues. DNA of the CDR3: TGTGCCAGCAGCCGGATAAAAACAGGGGACGCTGAAGCTTTCTTT. Translation gives CASSRIKTGDAEAFF.

The gene calls are TRBV6-5 and TRBJ2-3; D could derive from TRBD1 or TRBD2 (5 bases each). The CDR3 contains 14 residues. V lost 2 bases and J lost 8, with 14 bases in between. CDR1 and CDR2 from the germline V gene are MNHEY and SVGAGI. The CDR3 region is CASSYASGQGTQYF. The CDR3 DNA reads TGTGCCAGCAGTTACGCCTCGGGGCAGGGTACGCAGTATTTT.

The rearrangement joins TRBV28 to TRBJ2-5, with D uncertain. CDR3 size: 12 residues. Germline loops: CDR1 MDHEN, CDR2 SYDVKM. V was clipped by 6 bases and J by 5 bases, with 10 bases between them. The CDR3 DNA follows: TGTGCCAGCAGCCCCGCTATGGAGACCCAGTACTTC. As protein: CASSPAMETQYF.

This chain connects TRBV30 to TRBJ1-4; D uncertain. The CDR3 contains 16 residues. With 0 bases removed from V and 7 bases from J, the gap between germline ends came to 18 bases. CDR1 is GTSNPN, CDR2 SVGIG, per germline (reference sequence). CDR3 in amino acids: CAWSVLVGVVGEKLFF. The CDR3 DNA reads TGTGCCTGGAGTGTACTAGTTGGGGTGGTGGGTGAAAAACTGTTTTTT.

This rearrangement joins TRBV4-3 to TRBJ1-1; 8 bases are shared with TRBD1. The CDR3 is 16 residues long. Germline-derived CDR1 and CDR2 are LGHNA and YSLEER. Trimming at V came to 1 base and at J to 4 bases, leaving 8 bases not matched to a gene. The CDR3 nucleotides are TGCGCCAGCAGCCAAGGGGACAGGCGGTCGGGCACTGAAGCTTTCTTT. Its translation: CASSQGDRRSGTEAFF.

The genes are TRBV5-1 and TRBJ2-5; a possible D gene is TRBD2 (6 bases). Trimming pared 0 bases from V and 3 bases from J, leaving 12 bases between. The CDR3 is 15 residues long. CDR1 is SGHRS and CDR2 is YFSETQ in the germline V gene. The CDR3 region has the DNA TGCGCCAGCAGCTTGGCTTCGGCGGGGAAAGAGACCCAGTACTTC. It specifies CASSLASAGKETQYF.

This chain uses TRBV7-8 with TRBJ1-4; TRBD1 matches at 7 bases. Germline V gives CDR1 SGHVS, CDR2 FQNEAQ. The CDR3 runs to 15 residues. V dropped 6 bases and J dropped 8; count of bases not matched to a gene: 12. The chain's CDR3 is CASRGDRDGVEKLFF. The CDR3 nucleotides are TGTGCCAGCAGGGGAGACAGGGATGGGGTCGAAAAACTGTTTTTT.

This clone was detected many times. J is TRBJ1-6 and V is TRBV2; the D is unclear. This CDR3 has 15 residues. Trimming shortened V by 5 bases and J by 0 bases, and 8 bases separated the two germline ends. CDR1 and CDR2 from the germline V gene are SNHLY and FYNNEI. The CDR3 bases are TGTGCCAGCAGTCCCGGAGGCTCCTATAATTCACCCCTCCACTTT. Its protein is CASSPGGSYNSPLHF.

This sequence joins TRBV4-1 and TRBJ2-7; possibly TRBD1 for D (6 bases). Germline V gene sequence: CDR1 MGHRA, CDR2 YSYEKL. Trimming took 0 bases from V and 0 from J, leaving 9 bases between them. The CDR3 covers 15 residues. CDR3 coding DNA: TGCGCCAGCAGCCAAGATCAGGGGCCCTCCTACGAGCAGTACTTC. It translates to CASSQDQGPSYEQYF.

The chain is built from TRBV21-1 and TRBJ2-5; whether TRBD2, the table's D call, matches the DNA was not checked. TRBV21-1 has pseudogene status. The CDR3 totals 14 residues. CDR3: CASSNNKREETQYF. The CDR3 nucleotides are TGTGCCAGCAGCAATAACAAGCGGGAAGAGACCCAGTACTTC.

This clone has a single count. The V gene is TRBV15, the J gene TRBJ1-1; 8 bases agree with TRBD1. The CDR3 contains 14 residues. The germline V gene encodes CDR1 LNHNV and CDR2 YYDKDF (reference sequence). Germline trimming cut 3 bases from V and 4 bases from J; bases unmatched to any gene: 4. CDR3 amino acids: CATSSGQGGTEAFF. CDR3 nucleotides: TGTGCCACCAGCAGCGGACAGGGAGGCACTGAAGCTTTCTTT.

This chain connects TRBV30 to TRBJ1-1; 8 nucleotides align to TRBD1. This CDR3 has 12 amino acids. The V and J ends lost 5 bases and 5 bases, in that order; junction bases with no gene match: 4. The germline V gene has CDR1 GTSNPN and CDR2 SVGIG (reference sequence). Written as DNA, the CDR3 is TGTGCCTGGGCCGACAGGGGAACTGAAGCTTTCTTT. This encodes CAWADRGTEAFF.

This clone was picked up one time. This sequence joins TRBV18 and TRBJ2-1; a possible D gene is TRBD1 (5 bases). The CDR3 is 18 residues long. Germline loops: CDR1 KGHSH, CDR2 LQKENI. Trimming cost V 3 bases and J 8 bases, with 26 bases left between them. Written as DNA, the CDR3 is TGTGCCAGCTCACCTCAATTGAGGTCACAGGCGGTTGGTGATGAGCAGTTCTTC. Encoded protein: CASSPQLRSQAVGDEQFF.